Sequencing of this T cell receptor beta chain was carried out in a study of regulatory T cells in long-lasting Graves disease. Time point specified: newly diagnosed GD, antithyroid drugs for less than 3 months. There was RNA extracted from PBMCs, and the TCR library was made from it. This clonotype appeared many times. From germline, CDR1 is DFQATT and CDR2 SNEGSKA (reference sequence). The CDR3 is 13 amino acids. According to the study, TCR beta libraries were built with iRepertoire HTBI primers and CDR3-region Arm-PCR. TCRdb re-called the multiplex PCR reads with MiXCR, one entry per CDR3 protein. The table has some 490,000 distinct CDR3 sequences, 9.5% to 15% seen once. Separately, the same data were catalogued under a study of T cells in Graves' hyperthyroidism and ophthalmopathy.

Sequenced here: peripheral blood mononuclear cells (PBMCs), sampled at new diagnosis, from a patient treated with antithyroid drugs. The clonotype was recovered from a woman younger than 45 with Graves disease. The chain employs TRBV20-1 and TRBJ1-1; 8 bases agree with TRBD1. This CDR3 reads CSAPGTGNTEAFF. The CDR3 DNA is TGCAGCGCCCCCGGGACAGGGAACACTGAAGCTTTCTTT.